This note documents a single TCR beta chain sequence. Its antigen is undetermined. The PCR made use of 60 Vbeta and 13 Jbeta primers. Generated by immunoSEQ multiplex PCR, the TCRdb table keeps only in-frame clones and is missing some. The table shows hundreds of thousands of clones, with 75% to 80% occurring only once. This entry belongs to a study of cytomegalovirus exposure and HLA in healthy donors. Study-wide points: Accurate predictions that matched the HLA-A and HLA-B alleles of most subjects were reportedly made from TCR beta sequences. Presence/absence analysis assumed near-uniform sequencing depth across donors. Associated with HLA alleles at 0.05 false discovery rate in a later analysis were 16,951 TCR beta sequences.

Trimming at V came to 5 bases and at J to 13 bases, leaving 13 bases not matched to a gene. The germline V gene has CDR1 SGHTA and CDR2 FQGTGA. The CDR3 length is 14 residues. Sequencing was done on a sample of PBMCs. The source of this sequence is a male donor in good health and CMV-seronegative. The chain uses TRBV7-3 and TRBJ2-1, with 8 bases fitting TRBD2. This chain's CDR3 is CASSPGGQGYHQFF. The CDR3, as DNA: TGTGCCAGCAGCCCGGGGGGGCAGGGCTATCATCAGTTCTTC.